The 10 T cell receptor beta chains listed next were all sequenced from one sample in a study of breast tumors, draining lymph nodes, adjacent tissues (dated by TCRdb to the mid-2010s). The library came from multiplex PCR. Instrument used: Illumina HiSeq 2000. The public sequencing data were trimmed at Q25 with fastp and processed into clonotypes with MiXCR by TCRdb, which kept only in-frame beta chains. CDR3 protein sequences are deduplicated, and each keeps its most common genes and DNA. The table for this sample lists around 25,000 distinct CDR3 sequences; approximately 23% of them were counted only once. Roughly 13% of the sample rests with the top ten. The sample comprised breast tumor tissue. These receptors were obtained from a female donor with breast cancer. Some clones in this sample may be carry-over from other donors' samples.

The V and J genes are TRBV6-5 and TRBJ1-1, with 7 bases that match TRBD1. The CDR3 extends over 16 amino acids. Germline lookup yields CDR1 MNHEY and CDR2 SVGAGI. V gave up 6 bases and J gave up 2 bases; unmatched junction bases: 12. In nucleotides, the CDR3 is TGTGCCAGCAGACGATACCTGACAGGGACTAACACTGAAGCTTTCTTT. It specifies CASRRYLTGTNTEAFF.

This clonotype was recorded many times. J is TRBJ2-1 and V is TRBV5-1; possible D gene TRBD1, 7 bases. The V gene lost 0 bases and the J gene lost 7 bases, with 14 bases spanning the gap. This CDR3 is built from 15 residues. CDR1 and CDR2 from the germline V gene are SGHRS and YFSETQ. CDR3 residues: CASSLEIRGENEQFF. The CDR3 DNA reads as TGCGCCAGCAGCTTGGAGATCAGGGGGGAGAATGAGCAGTTCTTC. The full variable domain, its missing parts supplied by reference TRBV5-1 and TRBJ2-1, is KAGVTQTPRYLIKTRGQQVTLSCSPISGHRSVSWYQQTPGQGLQFLFEYFSETQRNKGNFPGRFSGRQFSNSRSEMNVSTLELGDSALYLCASSLEIRGENEQFFGPGTRLTVL.

This clonotype occurred many times. The V and J genes are TRBV6-1 and TRBJ1-2; D may be TRBD1 (5 bases). V dropped 3 bases and J dropped 5 bases, with 10 bases sitting between them. Germline assignment: CDR1 MNHNS and CDR2 SASEGT. The CDR3 covers 13 residues. CDR3 nucleotides: TGTGCCAGCAGTGACAGGGTAAATTATGGCTACACCTTC. Protein sequence: CASSDRVNYGYTF.

The gene calls are TRBV28 and TRBJ2-2; D is perhaps TRBD1 or TRBD2 (6 bases each). CDR1 and CDR2 from the germline V gene are MDHEN and SYDVKM. V was shortened by 6 bases and J by 8 bases, with 13 bases between the two germline ends. There are 13 residues in the CDR3. The CDR3: CASRAQGGGELFF. CDR3 bases: TGTGCCAGCAGAGCACAGGGAGGAGGGGAGCTGTTTTTT.

This clonotype was detected many times. This sequence joins TRBV7-3 and TRBJ2-1; a weak D match, TRBD2 (6 bases). This CDR3 spans 11 amino acids. Germline V CDR1 and CDR2: SGHTA, FQGTGA. V gave up 3 bases and J gave up 9 bases, with 6 bases separating them. CDR3 in amino acids: CASSFGGEQFF. The CDR3 coding sequence is TGTGCCAGCAGCTTCGGGGGTGAGCAGTTCTTC.

This clonotype occurred many times. The chain is built from TRBV6-5 and TRBJ1-3, with 8 bases lining up with TRBD1. The germline CDR1 and CDR2 sequences are MNHEY and SVGAGI. The CDR3 is made up of 16 amino acids. V shed 6 bases, J shed 3 bases, and the junction held 10 bases outside the gene matches. Written as DNA, the CDR3 is TGTGCCAGCAGAAGTACACTACAGGGGGGTGGAAACACCATATATTTT. Protein: CASRSTLQGGGNTIYF.

The gene calls are TRBV3-1 and TRBJ2-3, with TRBD2 identical over 16 bases. Germline V gene data show CDR1 as LGHDT and CDR2 as YNNKEL (reference sequence). The CDR3 contains 19 residues. Unmatched junction bases numbered 9, after V lost 4 bases and J lost 2 bases. The CDR3 is CASSRAGTSGRAHTDTQYF. CDR3 coding DNA: TGTGCCAGCAGCCGAGCCGGGACTAGCGGGAGGGCCCACACAGATACGCAGTATTTT.

Concerning this clonotype: This sequence may be a read error, since a much larger clone differs from it by one base. The V call is TRBV6-5, the J call TRBJ2-2, with D possibly called TRBD1 or TRBD2 (6 bases each). The CDR3 contains 16 residues. Germline V gene lookup returns CDR1 MNHEY and CDR2 SVGAGI. The chain's CDR3 is CASRSGRDTFTGGLFF. DNA of the CDR3: TGTGCCAGCAGATCGGGGCGGGACACTTTCACCGGGGGGCTGTTTTTT.

This clonotype appeared many times. The chain recombines TRBV7-3 with TRBJ2-1; D is perhaps TRBD2 (5 bases). Trimming pared 5 bases from V and 10 bases from J, leaving 18 bases between. Germline loops: CDR1 SGHTA, CDR2 FQGTGA. The length of the CDR3 is 14 residues. The CDR3 here is CASSRGPLDWEQFF. The CDR3 DNA sequence: TGTGCCAGCAGCCGCGGGCCCCTTGACTGGGAGCAGTTCTTC.

This clonotype is medium-sized (0.01 to 0.1%) by share. This rearrangement joins TRBV5-4 to TRBJ2-3; the match to TRBD1 covers 9 bases. Germline V CDR1 and CDR2: SGHNT, YYREEE (reference sequence). The CDR3 runs to 14 residues. J lost 5 bases, V lost 9 bases, and 10 bases had no gene match. In nucleotides, the CDR3 is TGTGCCATCGGACCGGGACAGGGCGGAGATACGCAGTATTTT. Protein: CAIGPGQGGDTQYF.